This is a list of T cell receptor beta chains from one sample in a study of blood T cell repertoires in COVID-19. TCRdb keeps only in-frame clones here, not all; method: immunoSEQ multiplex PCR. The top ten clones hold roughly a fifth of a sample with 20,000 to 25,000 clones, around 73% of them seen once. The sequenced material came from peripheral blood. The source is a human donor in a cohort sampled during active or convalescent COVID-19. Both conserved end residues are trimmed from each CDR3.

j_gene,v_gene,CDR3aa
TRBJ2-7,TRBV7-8,ASSLVKDRPYEQY
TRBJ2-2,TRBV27,ASHSGGGTGELF
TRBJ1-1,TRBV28,AISEMYMNTEAF
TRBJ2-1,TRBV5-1,ASSLGTGRGHNEQF
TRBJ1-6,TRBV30,AWGRTGGRSPLH
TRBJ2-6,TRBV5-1,ASSFGGPGANVLT
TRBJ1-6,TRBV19,ASSGTAENSPLH
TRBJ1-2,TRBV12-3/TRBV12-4,ASSSRIGYT
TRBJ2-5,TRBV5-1,ASSGGETQY
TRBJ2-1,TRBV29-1,SGKKGSSYNEQF
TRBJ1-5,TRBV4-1,ASSQFSQGKQPQH
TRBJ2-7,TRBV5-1,ASSLEDRELYEQY
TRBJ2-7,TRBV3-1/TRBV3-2,ASKAGDEQY
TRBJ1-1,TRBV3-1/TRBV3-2,ASSHIQGAAEAF
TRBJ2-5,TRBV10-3,AISDSSGGARETQY
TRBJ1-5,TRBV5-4,ASSSGINPQH
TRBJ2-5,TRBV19,ASSRTSGRIRETQY
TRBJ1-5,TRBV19,ASSIRGYNQPQH
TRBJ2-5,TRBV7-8,ASSGGGLQETQY
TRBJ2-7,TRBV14,ASSRSEGVRGQY
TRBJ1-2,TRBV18,ASSPGAGYGYT
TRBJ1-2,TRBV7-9,ASSLRPGGDYGYT
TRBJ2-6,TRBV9,ASSVTGSGANVLT
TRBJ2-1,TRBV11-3,ASSLAENNEQF
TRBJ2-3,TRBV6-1,ASSVWGYSGETDTQY
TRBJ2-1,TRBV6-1,ASSEYLSEQF
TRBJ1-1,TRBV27,ASRGWGGPNTEAF
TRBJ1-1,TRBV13,ASSLWQITEAF
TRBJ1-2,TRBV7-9,ASSTGANYGYT
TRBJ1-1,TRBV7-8,ASSPVAPRRSGREAF
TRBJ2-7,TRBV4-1,ASSNPGSLSYEQY
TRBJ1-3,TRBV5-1,ASRVTQSGNTIY